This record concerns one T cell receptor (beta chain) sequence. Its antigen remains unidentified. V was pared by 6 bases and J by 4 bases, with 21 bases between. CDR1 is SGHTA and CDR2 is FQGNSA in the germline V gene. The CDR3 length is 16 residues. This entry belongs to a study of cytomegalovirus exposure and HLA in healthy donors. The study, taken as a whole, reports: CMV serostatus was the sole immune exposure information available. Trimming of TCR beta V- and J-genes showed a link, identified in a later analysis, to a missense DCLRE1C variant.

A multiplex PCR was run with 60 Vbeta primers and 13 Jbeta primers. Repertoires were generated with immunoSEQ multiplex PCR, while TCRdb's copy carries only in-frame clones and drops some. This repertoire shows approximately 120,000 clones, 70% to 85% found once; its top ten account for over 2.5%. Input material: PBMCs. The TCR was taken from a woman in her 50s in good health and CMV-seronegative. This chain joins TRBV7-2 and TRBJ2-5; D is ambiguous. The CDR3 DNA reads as TGTGCCAGCAGTCAAAAATTTACAACGGGTGGAGAGACCCAGTACTTC. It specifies CASSQKFTTGGETQYF. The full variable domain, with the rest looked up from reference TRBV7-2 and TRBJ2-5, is GAGVSQSPSNKVTEKGKDVELRCDPISGHTALYWYRQSLGQGLEFLIYFQGNSAPDKSGLPSDRFSAERTGGSVSTLTIQRTQQEDSAVYLCASSQKFTTGGETQYFGPGTRLLVL.